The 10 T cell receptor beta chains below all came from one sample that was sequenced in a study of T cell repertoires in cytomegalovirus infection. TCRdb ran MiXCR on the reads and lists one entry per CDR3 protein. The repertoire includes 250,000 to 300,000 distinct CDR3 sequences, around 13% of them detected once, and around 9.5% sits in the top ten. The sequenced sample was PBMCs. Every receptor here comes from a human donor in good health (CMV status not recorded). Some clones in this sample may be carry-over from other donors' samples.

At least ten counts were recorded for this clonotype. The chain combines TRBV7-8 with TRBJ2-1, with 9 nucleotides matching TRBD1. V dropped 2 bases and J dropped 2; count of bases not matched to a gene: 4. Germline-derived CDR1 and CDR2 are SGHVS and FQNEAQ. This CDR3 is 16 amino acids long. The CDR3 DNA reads TGTGCCAGCAGCTTAACAGGGGGCCTAACCTACAATGAGCAGTTCTTC. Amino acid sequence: CASSLTGGLTYNEQFF. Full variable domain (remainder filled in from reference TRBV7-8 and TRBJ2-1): GAGVSQSPRYKVAKRGQDVALRCDPISGHVSLFWYQQALGQGPEFLTYFQNEAQLDKSGLPSDRFFAERPEGSVSTLKIQRTQQEDSAVYLCASSLTGGLTYNEQFFGPGTRLTVL.

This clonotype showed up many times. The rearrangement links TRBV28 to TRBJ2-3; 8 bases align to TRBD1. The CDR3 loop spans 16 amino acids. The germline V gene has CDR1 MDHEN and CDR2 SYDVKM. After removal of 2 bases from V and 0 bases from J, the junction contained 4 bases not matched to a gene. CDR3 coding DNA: TGTGCCAGCAGTTTAACGACAGGGGTGAGCACAGATACGCAGTATTTT. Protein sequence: CASSLTTGVSTDTQYF.

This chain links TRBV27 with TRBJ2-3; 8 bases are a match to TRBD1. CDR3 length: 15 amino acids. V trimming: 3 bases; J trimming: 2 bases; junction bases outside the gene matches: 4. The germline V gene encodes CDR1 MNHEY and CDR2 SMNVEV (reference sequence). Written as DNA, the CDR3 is TGTGCCAGCAGTTTCTTGGACAGGGACACAGATACGCAGTATTTT. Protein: CASSFLDRDTDTQYF.

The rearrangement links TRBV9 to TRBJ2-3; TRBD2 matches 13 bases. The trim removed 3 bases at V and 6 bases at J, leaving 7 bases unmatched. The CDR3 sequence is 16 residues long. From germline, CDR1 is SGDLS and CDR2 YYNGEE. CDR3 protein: CASSAGTSGNEDTQYF. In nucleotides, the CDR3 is TGTGCCAGCAGCGCTGGGACTAGCGGGAATGAGGATACGCAGTATTTT.

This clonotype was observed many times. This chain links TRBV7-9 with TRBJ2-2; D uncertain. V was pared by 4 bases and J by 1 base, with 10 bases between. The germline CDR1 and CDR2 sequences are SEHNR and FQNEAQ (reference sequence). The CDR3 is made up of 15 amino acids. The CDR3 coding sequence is TGTGCCAGCAGCTCACCTATTCTGAACACCGGGGAGCTGTTTTTT. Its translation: CASSSPILNTGELFF. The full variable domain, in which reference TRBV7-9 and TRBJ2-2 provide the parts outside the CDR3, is DTGVSQNPRHKITKRGQNVTFRCDPISEHNRLYWYRQTLGQGPEFLTYFQNEAQLEKSRLLSDRFSAERPKGSFSTLEIQRTEQGDSAMYLCASSSPILNTGELFFGEGSRLTVL.

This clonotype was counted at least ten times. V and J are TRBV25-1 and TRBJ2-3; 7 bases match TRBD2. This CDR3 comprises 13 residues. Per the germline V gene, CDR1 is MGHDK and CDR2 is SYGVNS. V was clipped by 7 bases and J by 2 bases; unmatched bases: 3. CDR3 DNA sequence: TGTGCCAGCACCAGCGGGAACACAGATACGCAGTATTTT. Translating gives CASTSGNTDTQYF. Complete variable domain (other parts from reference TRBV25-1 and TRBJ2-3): EADIYQTPRYLVIGTGKKITLECSQTMGHDKMYWYQQDPGMELHLIHYSYGVNSTEKGDLSSESTVSRIRTEHFPLTLESARPSHTSQYLCASTSGNTDTQYFGPGTRLTVL.

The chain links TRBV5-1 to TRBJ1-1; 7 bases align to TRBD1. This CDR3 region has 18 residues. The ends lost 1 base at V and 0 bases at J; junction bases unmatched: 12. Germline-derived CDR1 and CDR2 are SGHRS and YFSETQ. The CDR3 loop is CASSLRGTGAALNTEAFF. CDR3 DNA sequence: TGCGCCAGCAGCTTGAGGGGAACAGGGGCGGCTCTGAACACTGAAGCTTTCTTT.

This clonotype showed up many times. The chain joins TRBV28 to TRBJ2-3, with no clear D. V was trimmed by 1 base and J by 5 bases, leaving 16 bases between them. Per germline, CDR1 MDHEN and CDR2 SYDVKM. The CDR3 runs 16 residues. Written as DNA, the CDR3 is TGTGCCAGCAGTTTATTGAGGCCTTCCGTGGGAGATACGCAGTATTTT. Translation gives CASSLLRPSVGDTQYF.

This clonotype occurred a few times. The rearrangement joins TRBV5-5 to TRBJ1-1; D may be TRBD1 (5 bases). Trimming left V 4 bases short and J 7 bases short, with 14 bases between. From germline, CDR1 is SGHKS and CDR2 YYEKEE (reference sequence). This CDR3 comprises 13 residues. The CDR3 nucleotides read TGTGCCAGCAGCATGGGGGGGTTTGGTGAAGCTTTCTTT. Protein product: CASSMGGFGEAFF.

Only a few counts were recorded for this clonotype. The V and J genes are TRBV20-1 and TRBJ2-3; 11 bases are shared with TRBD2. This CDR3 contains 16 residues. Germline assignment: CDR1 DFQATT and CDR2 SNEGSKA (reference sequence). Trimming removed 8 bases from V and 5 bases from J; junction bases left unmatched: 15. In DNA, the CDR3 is TGCAGTTTCGAGAGACAGATTGGACTAGCGGGAGATACGCAGTATTTT. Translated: CSFERQIGLAGDTQYF.